The rows below give T cell receptor beta chains drawn from one sample of a study of Graves' ophthalmopathy and Graves' hyperthyroidism. TCRdb re-analysed the multiplex PCR reads in MiXCR, keeping a single row per CDR3 protein. Among about 1.1 million distinct CDR3 sequences listed, around a third were seen once. The sequenced sample was peripheral blood or thyroid tissue (not recorded which). These receptors all come from an adult man with Graves' hyperthyroidism. CDR3s include the opening cysteine and the closing phenylalanine or tryptophan. Each record gives: clone size, J gene, V gene, D gene, CDR3 protein, CDR3 DNA. A D gene is named only where the DNA matches it firmly. Part of the rows lack a size; the others show once, few, many or a class for expanded clones.

clone size: .; J gene: TRBJ1-2; V gene: TRBV4-1; D gene: TRBD1; CDR3 protein: CASSQIQGYGYGYTF; CDR3 DNA: TGCGCCAGCAGCCAAATACAGGGGTATGGCTATGGCTACACCTTC
clone size: many; J gene: TRBJ1-2; V gene: TRBV29-1; D gene: .; CDR3 protein: CSVEATPGINYGYTF; CDR3 DNA: TGCAGCGTTGAGGCAACCCCCGGGATTAACTATGGCTACACCTTC
clone size: .; J gene: TRBJ2-2; V gene: TRBV5-1; D gene: TRBD2; CDR3 protein: CASSKKAGGTNTGELFF; CDR3 DNA: TGCGCCAGCAGCAAGAAGGCGGGGGGGACGAACACCGGGGAGCTGTTTTTT
clone size: few; J gene: TRBJ1-1; V gene: TRBV19; D gene: .; CDR3 protein: CASLDTLF; CDR3 DNA: TGTGCCAGCCTAGACACCCTTTTT
clone size: .; J gene: TRBJ2-7; V gene: TRBV7-9; D gene: TRBD2; CDR3 protein: CASSLVGLAGNYEQYF; CDR3 DNA: TGTGCCAGCAGCTTGGTAGGACTAGCGGGGAACTACGAGCAGTACTTC
clone size: .; J gene: TRBJ1-5; V gene: TRBV7-2; D gene: TRBD1; CDR3 protein: CASSLGRTGDQPQHF; CDR3 DNA: TGTGCCAGCAGCTTAGGACGGACAGGGGATCAGCCCCAGCATTTT
clone size: many; J gene: TRBJ2-2; V gene: TRBV19; D gene: .; CDR3 protein: CASSIDPYGELFF; CDR3 DNA: TGTGCCAGTAGTATAGATCCCTACGGGGAGCTGTTTTTT
clone size: .; J gene: TRBJ1-5; V gene: TRBV27; D gene: .; CDR3 protein: CASSFVREDQPQHF; CDR3 DNA: TGTGCCAGCAGTTTCGTTCGGGAGGATCAGCCCCAGCATTTT
clone size: .; J gene: TRBJ2-7; V gene: TRBV5-1; D gene: .; CDR3 protein: CASSFGETCEQYF; CDR3 DNA: TGCGCCAGCAGCTTTGGGGAAACCTGCGAGCAGTACTTC
clone size: few; J gene: TRBJ2-7; V gene: TRBV7-9; D gene: .; CDR3 protein: CASSLQQSSYEQYF; CDR3 DNA: TGTGCCAGCAGCTTACAACAGAGCTCCTACGAGCAGTACTTC
clone size: once; J gene: TRBJ1-2; V gene: TRBV7-3; D gene: TRBD1; CDR3 protein: CASSSSRGNGYTF; CDR3 DNA: TGTGCCAGCAGTTCAAGCAGGGGGAATGGCTACACCTTC
clone size: many; J gene: TRBJ1-6; V gene: TRBV7-2; D gene: TRBD1; CDR3 protein: CASSKQGALHSPLHF; CDR3 DNA: TGTGCCAGCAGCAAACAGGGGGCGCTCCATTCACCCCTCCACTTT
clone size: many; J gene: TRBJ2-5; V gene: TRBV25-1; D gene: .; CDR3 protein: CASSEGRRVHETQYF; CDR3 DNA: TGTGCCAGCAGCGAGGGGAGGAGGGTTCATGAGACCCAGTACTTC
clone size: many; J gene: TRBJ2-6; V gene: TRBV10-3; D gene: .; CDR3 protein: CAVAGVGFSGANVLTF; CDR3 DNA: TGTGCCGTCGCAGGAGTAGGGTTCTCTGGGGCCAACGTCCTGACTTTC
clone size: .; J gene: TRBJ2-7; V gene: TRBV5-6; D gene: TRBD2; CDR3 protein: CASSLAVRGLYEQYF; CDR3 DNA: TGTGCCAGCAGCTTGGCCGTCCGGGGACTATACGAGCAGTACTTC
clone size: .; J gene: TRBJ2-5; V gene: TRBV7-9; D gene: .; CDR3 protein: CASSSDVGAEETQYF; CDR3 DNA: TGTGCCAGCAGCTCCGACGTCGGGGCTGAAGAGACCCAGTACTTC
clone size: .; J gene: TRBJ1-1; V gene: TRBV5-1; D gene: .; CDR3 protein: CASSSSGTPAFF; CDR3 DNA: TGCGCCAGCAGCAGCTCGGGGACTCCGGCTTTCTTT
clone size: .; J gene: TRBJ2-5; V gene: TRBV14; D gene: TRBD1; CDR3 protein: CASSQEYRGQETQYF; CDR3 DNA: TGTGCCAGCAGCCAAGAGTACAGGGGGCAAGAGACCCAGTACTTC
clone size: many; J gene: TRBJ1-1; V gene: TRBV29-1; D gene: .; CDR3 protein: CSVRLNTEAFF; CDR3 DNA: TGCAGCGTCCGGTTGAACACTGAAGCTTTCTTT
clone size: many; J gene: TRBJ2-5; V gene: TRBV7-9; D gene: .; CDR3 protein: CASSLDVGAGGETQYF; CDR3 DNA: TGTGCCAGCAGCTTAGACGTGGGAGCGGGCGGAGAGACCCAGTACTTC
clone size: many; J gene: TRBJ1-1; V gene: TRBV29-1; D gene: .; CDR3 protein: CSALKGGGWSTEAFF; CDR3 DNA: TGCAGCGCCCTCAAGGGGGGGGGGTGGTCCACTGAAGCTTTCTTT
clone size: .; J gene: TRBJ1-5; V gene: TRBV19; D gene: TRBD1; CDR3 protein: CASSRRTGGGGEPQHF; CDR3 DNA: TGTGCCAGTAGTAGGAGGACAGGGGGCGGGGGAGAGCCCCAGCATTTT
clone size: many; J gene: TRBJ1-5; V gene: TRBV29-1; D gene: .; CDR3 protein: CSVADRYNQPQHF; CDR3 DNA: TGCAGCGTCGCCGACAGATACAATCAGCCCCAGCATTTT
clone size: .; J gene: TRBJ2-6; V gene: TRBV25-1; D gene: .; CDR3 protein: CASRLTGAGWANVLTF; CDR3 DNA: TGTGCCAGCCGCCTGACAGGTGCCGGTTGGGCCAACGTCCTGACTTTC
clone size: many; J gene: TRBJ1-2; V gene: TRBV7-2; D gene: TRBD1; CDR3 protein: CASSPHPGQGGYGYTF; CDR3 DNA: TGTGCCAGCAGCCCCCACCCGGGACAGGGAGGCTATGGCTACACCTTC
clone size: .; J gene: TRBJ2-2; V gene: TRBV29-1; D gene: TRBD1; CDR3 protein: CSVEGGQGAVF; CDR3 DNA: TGCAGCGTTGAGGGGGGACAGGGAGCTGTTTTT
clone size: few; J gene: TRBJ2-2; V gene: TRBV5-6; D gene: .; CDR3 protein: CASSLVTGSTGELFF; CDR3 DNA: TGTGCCAGCAGCTTGGTAACGGGTTCCACCGGGGAGCTGTTTTTT
clone size: many; J gene: TRBJ1-5; V gene: TRBV7-2; D gene: .; CDR3 protein: CASSVDRAINQPQHF; CDR3 DNA: TGTGCCAGCAGCGTCGACAGAGCTATCAATCAGCCCCAGCATTTT
clone size: .; J gene: TRBJ1-6; V gene: TRBV2; D gene: .; CDR3 protein: CASSQDVGKRSPLHF; CDR3 DNA: TGTGCCAGCAGCCAGGACGTGGGGAAACGATCACCCCTCCACTTT
clone size: many; J gene: TRBJ2-5; V gene: TRBV7-9; D gene: .; CDR3 protein: CASSSSQTAQETQYF; CDR3 DNA: TGTGCCAGCAGCTCTTCCCAGACAGCCCAAGAGACCCAGTACTTC
clone size: few; J gene: TRBJ1-6; V gene: TRBV7-3; D gene: .; CDR3 protein: CASSLLGQSASPLHF; CDR3 DNA: TGTGCCAGCAGCTTGTTAGGACAGTCGGCTTCACCCCTCCACTTT
clone size: many; J gene: TRBJ1-5; V gene: TRBV5-5; D gene: .; CDR3 protein: CASSLGQGIRQPQHF; CDR3 DNA: TGTGCCAGCAGCTTGGGGCAGGGGATTCGACAGCCCCAGCATTTT
clone size: many; J gene: TRBJ1-2; V gene: TRBV7-2; D gene: .; CDR3 protein: CASSFPPRWRGYVNYGYTF; CDR3 DNA: TGTGCCAGCAGCTTCCCCCCAAGGTGGAGGGGGTACGTTAACTATGGCTACACCTTC
clone size: many; J gene: TRBJ2-7; V gene: TRBV7-8; D gene: .; CDR3 protein: CASSLAGIDSEQYF; CDR3 DNA: TGTGCCAGCAGCTTAGCGGGGATTGATAGCGAGCAGTACTTC
clone size: few; J gene: TRBJ1-5; V gene: TRBV12-3/TRBV12-4; D gene: .; CDR3 protein: CASSRGGAGVIQPQHF; CDR3 DNA: TGTGCCAGCAGCCGGGGCGGGGCAGGGGTGATTCAGCCCCAGCATTTT
clone size: few; J gene: TRBJ1-1; V gene: TRBV20-1; D gene: .; CDR3 protein: CSAPRATEIITEAFF; CDR3 DNA: TGCAGTGCTCCAAGAGCGACAGAGATCATTACTGAAGCTTTCTTT
clone size: .; J gene: TRBJ2-3; V gene: TRBV7-2; D gene: .; CDR3 protein: CASSFSGDRTDTQYF; CDR3 DNA: TGTGCCAGCAGCTTTTCCGGGGACCGCACAGATACGCAGTATTTT
clone size: .; J gene: TRBJ2-7; V gene: TRBV11-2; D gene: TRBD2; CDR3 protein: CASSLVLADTYEQYF; CDR3 DNA: TGTGCCAGCAGCTTAGTACTAGCGGACACCTACGAGCAGTACTTC
clone size: many; J gene: TRBJ2-5; V gene: TRBV9; D gene: .; CDR3 protein: CASSLQDSQETQYF; CDR3 DNA: TGTGCCAGCAGCTTACAGGACAGCCAAGAGACCCAGTACTTC
clone size: many; J gene: TRBJ1-1; V gene: TRBV4-3; D gene: .; CDR3 protein: CASSQDARNTEAFF; CDR3 DNA: TGCGCCAGCAGCCAAGATGCGAGGAACACTGAAGCTTTCTTT
clone size: few; J gene: TRBJ1-5; V gene: TRBV7-9; D gene: .; CDR3 protein: CASSYGRGDEPQHF; CDR3 DNA: TGTGCCAGCAGTTACGGTAGGGGGGACGAGCCCCAGCATTTT
clone size: many; J gene: TRBJ2-7; V gene: TRBV20-1; D gene: TRBD2; CDR3 protein: CSAPPSGALDEQYF; CDR3 DNA: TGCAGTGCTCCCCCGAGCGGGGCTCTGGACGAGCAGTACTTC
clone size: many; J gene: TRBJ2-5; V gene: TRBV20-1; D gene: .; CDR3 protein: CSAREGGRETQYF; CDR3 DNA: TGCAGTGCTAGAGAAGGAGGGAGAGAGACCCAGTACTTC
clone size: few; J gene: TRBJ2-7; V gene: TRBV7-2; D gene: TRBD1; CDR3 protein: CASSRTGTGLSEQYF; CDR3 DNA: TGCGCCAGCAGCCGAACCGGGACAGGGCTAAGCGAGCAGTACTTC
clone size: many; J gene: TRBJ1-2; V gene: TRBV15; D gene: TRBD1; CDR3 protein: CATSRAIGTGGNYGYTF; CDR3 DNA: TGTGCCACCAGCAGAGCCATTGGGACAGGGGGGAACTATGGCTACACCTTC
clone size: many; J gene: TRBJ1-6; V gene: TRBV12-3/TRBV12-4; D gene: .; CDR3 protein: CASSPVGVGNSPLHF; CDR3 DNA: TGTGCCAGCAGCCCCGTCGGTGTCGGAAATTCACCCCTCCACTTT
clone size: many; J gene: TRBJ2-7; V gene: TRBV9; D gene: TRBD2; CDR3 protein: CASSVSGEKSYEQYF; CDR3 DNA: TGTGCCAGCAGCGTTAGCGGGGAAAAATCCTACGAGCAGTACTTC